These 16 T cell receptor beta chains were all obtained from the same sample, sequenced in a study of T-cell memory formation after mild COVID-19. One entry per CDR3 protein, called by TCRdb with MiXCR from the 5' RACE reads. Of about 250,000 distinct CDR3 sequences in the sample, about 17% were seen once. Source material: PBMCs or a T cell subset sorted from them (not recorded which). Receptors originate from a man younger than 35 who had mild COVID-19 (a few samples of this study predate the infection). Cell type and time point are not known.

The sample holds a few counts of this clonotype. V usage is TRBV20-1 and J usage is TRBJ2-5; either TRBD1 or TRBD2 may supply D (5 bases each). V was clipped by 0 bases and J by 9 bases, with 14 bases between them. The germline V gene encodes CDR1 DFQATT and CDR2 SNEGSKA (reference sequence). This CDR3 contains 13 residues. The CDR3 is CSARDNLGAAQYF. The CDR3 bases are TGCAGTGCTAGAGACAATCTCGGGGCGGCCCAGTACTTC.

In its sample, this clonotype was seen a few times. The V call is TRBV18, the J call TRBJ2-7; TRBD1 agrees at 7 bases. The length of the CDR3 is 14 residues. V lost 3 bases, J lost 5 bases, and 7 bases stayed unmatched. Germline CDR1 is KGHSH and CDR2 is LQKENI. The CDR3 bases are TGTGCCAGCTCACCGCCTGAGGGGGCCCACGAGCAGTACTTC. Translating gives CASSPPEGAHEQYF.

This clonotype turned up a few times. The chain combines TRBV20-1 with TRBJ2-1, with D possibly being TRBD1 (5 bases). V shed 0 bases and J shed 9 bases, with 12 bases lying between them. Germline lookup yields CDR1 DFQATT and CDR2 SNEGSKA (reference sequence). The CDR3 extends over 13 amino acids. CDR3 sequence reads: CSARDGAGLEQFF. CDR3 in DNA: TGCAGTGCTAGAGATGGGGCAGGGCTTGAGCAGTTCTTC.

The sample holds a few counts of this clonotype. The chain uses TRBV20-1 and TRBJ2-1; 16 nucleotides match TRBD2. The CDR3 has 18 residues. CDR1 is DFQATT and CDR2 is SNEGSKA in the germline V gene (reference sequence). The J segment lost 1 base and the V segment lost 6 bases, leaving 9 bases of the junction unmatched. The DNA for the CDR3 is TGCAGTGCAACCGGGACTAGCGGGGGGGCAGGGTCCTACAATGAGCAGTTCTTC. It is translated as CSATGTSGGAGSYNEQFF.

The J gene is TRBJ2-2, the V gene TRBV5-4; 7 nucleotides line up with TRBD2. Trimming at V came to 4 bases and at J to 6 bases, leaving 9 bases not matched to a gene. The CDR3 runs 15 residues. Germline loops: CDR1 SGHNT, CDR2 YYREEE (reference sequence). CDR3 residues: CASSRDYANPGELFF. In nucleotides, the CDR3 is TGTGCCAGCAGCCGGGACTATGCTAACCCCGGGGAGCTGTTTTTT.

The chain links TRBV20-1 to TRBJ1-3; 11 nucleotides match TRBD1. Trimming took 5 bases from V and 4 from J; bases not matched to a gene: 4. Germline CDR1 DFQATT, CDR2 SNEGSKA (reference sequence). The CDR3 is 14 residues long. The CDR3 DNA reads TGCAGTGCTGGACAGGGGGCTGTGGGAAACACCATATATTTT. Amino acid sequence: CSAGQGAVGNTIYF.

This clonotype was detected a few times. The J gene is TRBJ2-6, the V gene TRBV7-6, with D perhaps given as TRBD1 or TRBD2 (5 bases each). The germline gives CDR1 SGHVS, CDR2 FNYEAQ. Trimming pared 5 bases from V and 0 bases from J, leaving 11 bases between. The CDR3 runs 16 residues. DNA of the CDR3: TGTGCCAGCAGCGAACCAGGGACCTCTGGGGCCAACGTCCTGACTTTC. Its translation: CASSEPGTSGANVLTF.

In its sample, this clonotype was seen a few times. This rearrangement joins TRBV29-1 to TRBJ2-5; either TRBD1 or TRBD2 may supply D (5 bases each). Germline V gives CDR1 SQVTM, CDR2 ANQGSEA. V lost 7 bases, J lost 2 bases, and 26 bases lay in between. The CDR3 spans 17 residues. Here the CDR3 reads CSAARGAGTEKQETQYF. The CDR3 nucleotides read TGCAGCGCTGCGCGCGGCGCCGGGACGGAGAAACAAGAGACCCAGTACTTC.

This chain joins TRBV30 and TRBJ1-1; D is ambiguous. CDR3 size: 15 residues. Germline V gene data show CDR1 as GTSNPN and CDR2 as SVGIG (reference sequence). With 4 bases removed from V and 1 base from J, the gap between germline ends came to 16 bases. The CDR3 is CAWNYATAGNTEAFF. The CDR3 DNA follows: TGTGCCTGGAACTACGCTACGGCGGGGAACACTGAAGCTTTCTTT.

The rearrangement joins TRBV7-8 to TRBJ1-4; possible D gene TRBD1, 5 bases. V lost 8 bases and J lost 5, with 18 bases in between. Germline values: CDR1 SGHVS, CDR2 FQNEAQ. The CDR3 is made up of 15 amino acids. The CDR3 sequence: CASSPLTALNEKLFF. For the CDR3, the DNA is TGTGCCAGCTCCCCTTTGACAGCCTTGAATGAAAAACTGTTTTTT.

This clonotype was seen repeatedly, ten times or more. The rearrangement joins TRBV20-1 to TRBJ1-1, with 7 bases aligning to TRBD1. CDR3 length equals 15 residues. Germline assignment: CDR1 DFQATT and CDR2 SNEGSKA (reference sequence). After removal of 3 bases from V and 0 bases from J, the junction contained 7 bases not matched to a gene. Here the CDR3 DNA reads TGCAGTGCTAGCGGGGGGGGACAGATGAACACTGAAGCTTTCTTT. Residues: CSASGGGQMNTEAFF.

The chain carries TRBV20-1 and TRBJ2-5; 13 nucleotides align to TRBD2. Germline V gene data show CDR1 as DFQATT and CDR2 as SNEGSKA (reference sequence). V lost 5 bases, J lost 5 bases, and 8 bases stayed unmatched. This CDR3 comprises 15 residues. In DNA form, the CDR3 reads TGCAGTGCTCTACTAGCGGGGGGGCCTCAGGAGACCCAGTACTTC. Its translation is CSALLAGGPQETQYF.

This clonotype has more than one count but fewer than ten. The CDR3 coding sequence is TGTGCCAGCTCCCGACGGAATGAAAAACTGTTTTTT. Its translation is CASSRRNEKLFF. The chain joins TRBV18 to TRBJ1-4; D call uncertain. The CDR3 runs 12 residues. V lost 6 bases, J lost 5 bases, and 7 bases lay in between. CDR1 is KGHSH and CDR2 is LQKENI in the germline V gene.

This clonotype appeared a few times. The CDR3, as DNA: TGTGCCAGCAGCGCCGGGGCCGCCACCTACGAGCAGTACTTC. Encoded protein: CASSAGAATYEQYF. The chain employs TRBV6-6 and TRBJ2-7; either TRBD1 or TRBD2 may fit D (5 bases each). The ends were cut back, 6 bases at V and 2 bases at J, with 14 bases in the middle. Germline assignment: CDR1 MNHNY and CDR2 SVGAGI (reference sequence). This CDR3 is 14 amino acids long.

This clonotype was counted only a few times. The chain is built from TRBV7-2 and TRBJ2-7; either TRBD1 or TRBD2 may fit D (5 bases each). Trimming shortened V by 1 base and J by 6 bases, and 10 bases separated the two germline ends. The V gene's germline CDR1 is SGHTA and CDR2 FQGNSA. The CDR3 sequence is 13 residues long. The CDR3 region is CASSLVGRGEQYV. The CDR3 coding sequence is TGTGCCAGCAGCTTAGTGGGACGGGGCGAGCAGTACGTC.

The CDR3 loop reads CAVGSVLDQPQHF. The CDR3, as DNA: TGTGCCGTGGGTTCGGTACTCGATCAGCCCCAGCATTTT. The chain joins TRBV2 to TRBJ1-5; D uncertain. The germline gives CDR1 SNHLY, CDR2 FYNNEI. V gave up 11 bases and J gave up 5 bases, with 16 bases separating them. The CDR3 loop spans 13 amino acids.